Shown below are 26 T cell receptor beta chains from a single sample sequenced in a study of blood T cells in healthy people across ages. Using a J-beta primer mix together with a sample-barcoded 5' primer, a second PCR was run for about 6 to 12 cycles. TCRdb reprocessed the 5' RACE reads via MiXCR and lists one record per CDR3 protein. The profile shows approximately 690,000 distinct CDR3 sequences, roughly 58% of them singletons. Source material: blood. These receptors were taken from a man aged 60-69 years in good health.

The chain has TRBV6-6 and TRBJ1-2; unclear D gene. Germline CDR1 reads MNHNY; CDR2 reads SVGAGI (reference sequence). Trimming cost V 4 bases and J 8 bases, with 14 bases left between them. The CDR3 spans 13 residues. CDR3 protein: CASSSEGMAGYTF. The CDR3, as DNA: TGTGCCAGCAGTTCAGAAGGGATGGCCGGCTACACCTTC.

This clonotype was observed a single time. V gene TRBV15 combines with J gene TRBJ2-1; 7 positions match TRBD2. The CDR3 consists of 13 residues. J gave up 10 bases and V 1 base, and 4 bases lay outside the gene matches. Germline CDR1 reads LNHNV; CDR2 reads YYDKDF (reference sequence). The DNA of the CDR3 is TGTGCCACCAGCAGAGGGGGGAGGGTCGAGCAGTTCTTC. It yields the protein CATSRGGRVEQFF.

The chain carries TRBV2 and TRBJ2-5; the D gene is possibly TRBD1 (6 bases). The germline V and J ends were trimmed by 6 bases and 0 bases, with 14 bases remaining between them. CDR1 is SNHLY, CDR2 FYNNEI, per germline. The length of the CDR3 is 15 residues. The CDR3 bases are TGTGCCAGCAGGCAAAAGGGGGTCTACCAAGAGACCCAGTACTTC. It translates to CASRQKGVYQETQYF.

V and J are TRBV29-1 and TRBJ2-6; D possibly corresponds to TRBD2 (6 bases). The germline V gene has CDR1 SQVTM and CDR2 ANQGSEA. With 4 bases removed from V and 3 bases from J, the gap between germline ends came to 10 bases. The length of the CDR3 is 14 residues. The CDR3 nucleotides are TGCAGCGTTGCCTCGGAGGGTGGGGCCAACGTCCTGACTTTC. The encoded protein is CSVASEGGANVLTF. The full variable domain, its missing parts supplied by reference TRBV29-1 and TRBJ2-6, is SAVISQKPSRDICQRGTSLTIQCQVDSQVTMMFWYRQQPGQSLTLIATANQGSEATYESGFVIDKFPISRPNLTFSTLTVSNMSPEDSSIYLCSVASEGGANVLTFGAGSRLTVL.

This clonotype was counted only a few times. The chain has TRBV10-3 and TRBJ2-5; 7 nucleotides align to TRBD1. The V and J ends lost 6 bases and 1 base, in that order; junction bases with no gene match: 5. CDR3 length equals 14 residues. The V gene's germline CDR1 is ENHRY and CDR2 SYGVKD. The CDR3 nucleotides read TGTGCCATCAGGAGGCAGGGGGTCCAAGAGACCCAGTACTTC. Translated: CAIRRQGVQETQYF.

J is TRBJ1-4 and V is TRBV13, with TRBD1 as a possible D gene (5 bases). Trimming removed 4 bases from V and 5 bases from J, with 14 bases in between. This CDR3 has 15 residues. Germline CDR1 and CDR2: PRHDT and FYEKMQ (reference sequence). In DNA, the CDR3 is TGTGCCAGCAGCTCCCGGTTGGGGGGAAATGAAAAACTGTTTTTT. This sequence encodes CASSSRLGGNEKLFF.

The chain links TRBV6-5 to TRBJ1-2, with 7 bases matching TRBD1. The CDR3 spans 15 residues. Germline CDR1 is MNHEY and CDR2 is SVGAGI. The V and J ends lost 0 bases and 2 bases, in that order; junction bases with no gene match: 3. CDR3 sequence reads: CASSYSGTVNYGYTF. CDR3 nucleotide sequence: TGTGCCAGCAGTTACTCCGGGACAGTCAACTATGGCTACACCTTC.

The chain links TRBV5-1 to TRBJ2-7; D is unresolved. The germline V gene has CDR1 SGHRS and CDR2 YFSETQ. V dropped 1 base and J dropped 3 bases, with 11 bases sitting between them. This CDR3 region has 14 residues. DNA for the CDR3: TGCGCCAGCAGCTTGATGTCAGGCTACTACGAGCAGTACTTC. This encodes CASSLMSGYYEQYF.

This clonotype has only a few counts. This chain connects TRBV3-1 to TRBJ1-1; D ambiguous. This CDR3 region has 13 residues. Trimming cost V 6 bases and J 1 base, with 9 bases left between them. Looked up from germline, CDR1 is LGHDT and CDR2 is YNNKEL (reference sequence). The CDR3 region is CASREGWNTEAFF. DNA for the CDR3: TGTGCCAGCAGGGAAGGCTGGAACACTGAAGCTTTCTTT.

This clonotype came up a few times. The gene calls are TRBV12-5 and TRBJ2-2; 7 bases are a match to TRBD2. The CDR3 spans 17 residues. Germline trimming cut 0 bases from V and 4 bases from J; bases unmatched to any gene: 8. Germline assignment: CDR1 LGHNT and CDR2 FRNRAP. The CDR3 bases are TGTGCTAGTGGTTTGGTATACGGCGGGGGAGGCACCGGGGAGCTGTTTTTT. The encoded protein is CASGLVYGGGGTGELFF.

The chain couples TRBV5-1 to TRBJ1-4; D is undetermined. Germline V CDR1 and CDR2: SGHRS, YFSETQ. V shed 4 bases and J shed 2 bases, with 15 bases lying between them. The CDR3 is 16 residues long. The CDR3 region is CASSKDVVSTNEKLFF. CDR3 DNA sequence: TGCGCCAGCAGCAAGGACGTTGTTTCCACTAATGAAAAACTGTTTTTT.

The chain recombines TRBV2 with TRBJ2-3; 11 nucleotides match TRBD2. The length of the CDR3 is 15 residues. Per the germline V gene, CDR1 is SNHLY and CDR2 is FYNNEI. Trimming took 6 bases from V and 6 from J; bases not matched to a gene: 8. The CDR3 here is CASRGLAAFVDTQYF. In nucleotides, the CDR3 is TGTGCCAGCAGGGGACTAGCGGCATTCGTGGATACGCAGTATTTT.

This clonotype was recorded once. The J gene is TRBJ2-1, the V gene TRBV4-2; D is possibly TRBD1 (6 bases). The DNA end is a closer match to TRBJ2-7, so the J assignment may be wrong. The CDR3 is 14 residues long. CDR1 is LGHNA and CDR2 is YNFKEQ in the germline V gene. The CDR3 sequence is CASSQPGQYNEQYF. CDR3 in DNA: TGTGCCAGCAGCCAACCCGGACAGTACAATGAGCAGTACTTC.

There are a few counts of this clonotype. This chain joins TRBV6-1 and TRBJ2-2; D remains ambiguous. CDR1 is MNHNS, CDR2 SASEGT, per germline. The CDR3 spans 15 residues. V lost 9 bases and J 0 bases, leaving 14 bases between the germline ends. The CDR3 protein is CASSSGSANTGELFF. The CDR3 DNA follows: TGTGCCAGTTCTTCCGGGTCGGCGAACACCGGGGAGCTGTTTTTT.

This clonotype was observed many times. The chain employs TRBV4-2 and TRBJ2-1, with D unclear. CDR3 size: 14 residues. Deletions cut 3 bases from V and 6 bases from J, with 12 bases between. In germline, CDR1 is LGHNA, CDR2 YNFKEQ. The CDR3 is CASSQAKYGNEQFF. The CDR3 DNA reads TGTGCCAGCAGCCAGGCCAAATATGGCAATGAGCAGTTCTTC.

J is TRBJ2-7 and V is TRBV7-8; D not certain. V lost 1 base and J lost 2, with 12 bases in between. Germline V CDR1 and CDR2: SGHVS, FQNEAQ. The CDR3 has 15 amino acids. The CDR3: CASSLVLVGTYEQYF. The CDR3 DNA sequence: TGTGCCAGCAGCTTAGTCCTAGTGGGAACCTACGAGCAGTACTTC.

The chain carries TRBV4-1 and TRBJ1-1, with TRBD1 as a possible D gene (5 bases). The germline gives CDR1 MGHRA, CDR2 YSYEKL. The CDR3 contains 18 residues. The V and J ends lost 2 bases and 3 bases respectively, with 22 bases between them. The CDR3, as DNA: TGCGCCAGCAGCCAAACACCCACACGTGACAGCGGCGACACTGAAGCTTTCTTT. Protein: CASSQTPTRDSGDTEAFF.

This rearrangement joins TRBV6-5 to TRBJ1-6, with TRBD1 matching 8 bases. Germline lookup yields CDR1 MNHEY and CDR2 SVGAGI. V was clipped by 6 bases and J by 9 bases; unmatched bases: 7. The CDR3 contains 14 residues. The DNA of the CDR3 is TGTGCCAGCAGAAACAGGGGGTTTTTTTCACCCCTCCACTTT. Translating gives CASRNRGFFSPLHF.

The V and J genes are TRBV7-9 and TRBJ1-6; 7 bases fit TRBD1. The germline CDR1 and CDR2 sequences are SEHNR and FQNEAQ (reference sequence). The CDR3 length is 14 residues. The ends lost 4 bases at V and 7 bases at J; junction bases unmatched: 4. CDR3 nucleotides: TGTGCCAGCAGCTGGGGGACAGAGAATTCACCCCTCCACTTT. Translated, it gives CASSWGTENSPLHF.

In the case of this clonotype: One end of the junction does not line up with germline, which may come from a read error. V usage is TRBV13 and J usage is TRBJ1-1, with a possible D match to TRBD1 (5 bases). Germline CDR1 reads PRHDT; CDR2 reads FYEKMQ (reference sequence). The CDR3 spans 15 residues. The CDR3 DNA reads TGTGCCAGCAGTTCGCAGTGGGGGAGGAACACCGAAGCTTTCTTT. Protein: CASSSQWGRNTEAFF.

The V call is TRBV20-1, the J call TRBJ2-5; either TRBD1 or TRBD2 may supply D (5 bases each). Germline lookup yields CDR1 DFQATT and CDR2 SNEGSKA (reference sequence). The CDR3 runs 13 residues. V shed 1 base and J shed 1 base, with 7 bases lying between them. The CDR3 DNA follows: TGCAGTGCTAGAGGGGACCCCCAAGAGACCCAGTACTTC. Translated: CSARGDPQETQYF.

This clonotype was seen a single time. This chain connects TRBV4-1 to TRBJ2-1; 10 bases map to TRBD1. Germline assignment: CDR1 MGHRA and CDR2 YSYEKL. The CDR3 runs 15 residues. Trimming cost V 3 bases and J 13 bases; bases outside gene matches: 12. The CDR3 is CASSQTGGGLETQFF. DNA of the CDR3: TGCGCCAGCAGCCAGACAGGGGGCGGATTGGAGACCCAGTTCTTC.

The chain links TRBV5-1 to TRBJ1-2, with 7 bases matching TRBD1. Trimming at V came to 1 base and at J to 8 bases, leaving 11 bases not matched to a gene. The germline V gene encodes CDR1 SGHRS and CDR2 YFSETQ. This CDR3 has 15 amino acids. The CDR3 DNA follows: TGCGCCAGCAGCTTGCGGTCGGACAGGATAGAGGGCTACACCTTC. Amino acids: CASSLRSDRIEGYTF.

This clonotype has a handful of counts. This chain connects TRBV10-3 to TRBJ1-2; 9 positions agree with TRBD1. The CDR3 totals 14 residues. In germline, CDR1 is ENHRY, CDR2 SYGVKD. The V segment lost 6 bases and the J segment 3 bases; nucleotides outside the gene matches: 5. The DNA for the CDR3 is TGTGCCATCAGGCGGACAGGGGAAGACTATGGCTACACCTTC. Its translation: CAIRRTGEDYGYTF.

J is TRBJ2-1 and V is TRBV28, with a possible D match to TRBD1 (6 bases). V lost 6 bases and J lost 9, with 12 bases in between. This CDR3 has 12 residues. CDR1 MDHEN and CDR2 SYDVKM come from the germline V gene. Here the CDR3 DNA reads TGTGCCAGCAGCTCTGACAGGCGTGAGCAGTTCTTC. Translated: CASSSDRREQFF.

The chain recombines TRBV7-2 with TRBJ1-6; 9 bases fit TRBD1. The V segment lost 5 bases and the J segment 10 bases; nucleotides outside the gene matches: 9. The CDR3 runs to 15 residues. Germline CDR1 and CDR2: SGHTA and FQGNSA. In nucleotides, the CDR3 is TGTGCCAGCAGCGCCAGGACAGGGGTGCAGTCACCCCTCCACTTT. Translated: CASSARTGVQSPLHF. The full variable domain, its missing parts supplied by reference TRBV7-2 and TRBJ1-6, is GAGVSQSPSNKVTEKGKDVELRCDPISGHTALYWYRQSLGQGLEFLIYFQGNSAPDKSGLPSDRFSAERTGGSVSTLTIQRTQQEDSAVYLCASSARTGVQSPLHFGNGTRLTVT.